Included here is one TCR beta chain sequence, with context. Its specificity is not known. This sample is drawn from a study of graft-versus-host responses after intestinal transplantation. Trimming left V 0 bases short and J 2 bases short, with 10 bases between. CDR3 length: 15 residues. From germline, CDR1 is SGHVS and CDR2 FQNEAQ. Generated by immunoSEQ multiplex PCR, the TCRdb table keeps only in-frame clones and is missing some. Among tens of thousands of clones listed, more than 90% were seen once. This TCR derives from a human donor who was the organ donor for an intestinal transplant. The V and J genes are TRBV7-8 and TRBJ2-5, with D maybe TRBD1 (6 bases). The source material was unstimulated CD8+ T cells sorted from spleen or lymph node cells, sampled before transplant. CDR3 amino acids: CASSLAQGPQETQYF. The CDR3 DNA reads as TGTGCCAGCAGCTTAGCGCAGGGGCCTCAAGAGACCCAGTACTTC. The full variable domain, in which reference TRBV7-8 and TRBJ2-5 provide the parts outside the CDR3, is GAGVSQSPRYKVAKRGQDVALRCDPISGHVSLFWYQQALGQGPEFLTYFQNEAQLDKSGLPSDRFFAERPEGSVSTLKIQRTQQEDSAVYLCASSLAQGPQETQYFGPGTRLLVL.